A single sample gave rise to the 25 T cell receptor beta chains below, sequenced in a study of cytomegalovirus exposure and HLA in healthy donors. With 60 Vbeta and 13 Jbeta primers, the PCR was carried out. Sequenced by immunoSEQ multiplex PCR; TCRdb stores in-frame clones only, minus some. The sample yields about 170,000 clones, about 81% seen once. Sequenced: PBMCs. These receptor sequences come from a woman aged 18-29 years in good health and CMV-seronegative.

The chain joins TRBV27 to TRBJ1-2, with 7 bases matching TRBD1. Germline CDR1 and CDR2: MNHEY and SMNVEV (reference sequence). The CDR3 is made up of 15 amino acids. V trimming: 5 bases; J trimming: 1 base; junction bases outside the gene matches: 7. The CDR3: CASSRTGANNYGYTF. DNA of the CDR3: TGTGCCAGCAGTAGGACAGGAGCAAATAACTATGGCTACACCTTC.

Here the CDR3 reads CASSEGGSTDTQYF. CDR3 sequence (DNA): TGTGCCAGCAGTGAGGGCGGGAGCACAGATACGCAGTATTTT. The rearrangement links TRBV6-4 to TRBJ2-3; D is possibly TRBD2 (5 bases). Germline V gene data show CDR1 as MRHNA and CDR2 as SNTAGT. With 3 bases removed from V and 0 bases from J, the gap between germline ends came to 7 bases. This CDR3 is built from 14 residues.

The chain couples TRBV5-4 to TRBJ2-5, with TRBD1 matching 10 bases. CDR1 is SGHNT, CDR2 YYREEE, per germline (reference sequence). V lost 4 bases and J lost 1; bases outside the gene matches: 16. The CDR3 has 19 residues. CDR3 coding DNA: TGTGCCAGCAGCATAGAATCCGGGACAGGGGTTCTTGGCCAAGAGACCCAGTACTTC. Translating gives CASSIESGTGVLGQETQYF.

The chain joins TRBV4-1 to TRBJ1-2; no definite D call. This CDR3 is built from 14 residues. V lost 0 bases, J lost 2 bases, and 7 bases lay in between. From germline, CDR1 is MGHRA and CDR2 YSYEKL. The CDR3 sequence is CASSQDPRNYGYTF. The CDR3 region has the DNA TGCGCCAGCAGCCAAGATCCCAGGAACTATGGCTACACCTTC.

The chain recombines TRBV9 with TRBJ1-3; D possibly corresponds to TRBD1 (5 bases). The CDR3 is 14 residues long. From germline, CDR1 is SGDLS and CDR2 YYNGEE. Trimming removed 3 bases at V and 3 bases at J, with 10 bases between. CDR3: CASSAGQGGNTIYF. The CDR3, as DNA: TGTGCCAGCAGCGCCGGCCAGGGTGGAAACACCATATATTTT.

CDR3 nucleotides: TGTGCCAGCAGGCGGACAGGGGGCCAGATAGCTTTCTTT. This gives the protein CASRRTGGQIAFF. The chain couples TRBV28 to TRBJ1-1, with 11 bases matching TRBD1. CDR3 length: 13 residues. The V gene's germline CDR1 is MDHEN and CDR2 SYDVKM. Losses at the gene ends were 6 bases for V and 10 bases for J; bases not matched to a gene: 7.

The J gene is TRBJ2-7, the V gene TRBV7-9; a possible D gene is TRBD1 (5 bases). Per the germline V gene, CDR1 is SEHNR and CDR2 is FQNEAQ (reference sequence). The length of the CDR3 is 14 residues. Trimming removed 1 base at V and 1 base at J, with 8 bases between. CDR3 nucleotide sequence: TGTGCCAGCAGCTTAGAGCAGGGTTCCTACGAGCAGTACTTC. Amino acids: CASSLEQGSYEQYF.

The chain recombines TRBV5-1 with TRBJ1-4; a weak D match, TRBD1 (6 bases). V was clipped by 4 bases and J by 0 bases, with 10 bases between them. CDR3 length equals 15 residues. CDR1 is SGHRS, CDR2 YFSETQ, per germline. CDR3 amino acids: CASSVAGATNEKLFF. The DNA for the CDR3 is TGCGCCAGCAGCGTCGCAGGGGCAACTAATGAAAAACTGTTTTTT.

As DNA, the CDR3 is TGTGCCAGCAGACCGGACAGTAGCAATCAGCCCCAGCATTTT. Its translation is CASRPDSSNQPQHF. The gene calls are TRBV6-1 and TRBJ1-5; D might be TRBD1 (6 bases). Between the trimmed V and J ends, which lost 6 bases and 0 bases, there was a span of 9 bases. Per the germline V gene, CDR1 is MNHNS and CDR2 is SASEGT. This CDR3 spans 14 amino acids.

This clone turned up a few times. This chain links TRBV11-3 with TRBJ2-7; a weak D match, TRBD2 (5 bases). The V end lost 0 bases, the J end lost 2 bases, and 11 bases lay between the germline ends. This CDR3 has 15 residues. From germline, CDR1 is SGHNT and CDR2 YENEEA. This CDR3 reads CASSLETGGAYEQYF. The DNA for the CDR3 is TGTGCCAGCAGCTTAGAAACCGGAGGCGCCTACGAGCAGTACTTC.

The chain uses TRBV7-9 and TRBJ1-4, with a weak D call TRBD1 (6 bases). Germline values: CDR1 SEHNR, CDR2 FQNEAQ (reference sequence). V lost 4 bases to trimming and J lost 1 base, with 10 bases between them. The CDR3 covers 15 residues. This CDR3 is CASSWGTITNEKLFF. The CDR3 bases are TGTGCCAGCAGCTGGGGGACAATAACTAATGAAAAACTGTTTTTT.

The chain links TRBV18 to TRBJ1-4; a possible D gene is TRBD1 (5 bases). Looked up from germline, CDR1 is KGHSH and CDR2 is LQKENI. There are 17 residues in the CDR3. V was cut by 3 bases and J by 7 bases, with 21 bases left in between. DNA for the CDR3: TGTGCCAGCTCACCCAGCTCCGGGACTTACAAGCTTGAAAAACTGTTTTTT. This encodes CASSPSSGTYKLEKLFF.

The chain couples TRBV15 to TRBJ2-1, with D maybe TRBD2 (5 bases). Germline V CDR1 and CDR2: LNHNV, YYDKDF (reference sequence). The CDR3 totals 15 residues. Trimming removed 3 bases from V and 5 bases from J, with 14 bases in between. CDR3 residues: CATSSQISGNNEQFF. The CDR3, as DNA: TGTGCCACCAGCAGCCAAATTTCGGGGAACAATGAGCAGTTCTTC.

The rearrangement uses TRBV12-5 and TRBJ1-1; D not certain. Trimming took off 3 bases at V and 8 bases at J, with 10 bases between the two ends. This CDR3 comprises 12 residues. Germline assignment: CDR1 LGHNT and CDR2 FRNRAP. Here the CDR3 reads CASGLSRGEAFF. CDR3 coding DNA: TGTGCTAGTGGTTTATCTCGGGGAGAAGCTTTCTTT.

V and J are TRBV7-9 and TRBJ1-2; D perhaps matches TRBD1 (5 bases). CDR1 is SEHNR and CDR2 is FQNEAQ in the germline V gene (reference sequence). The CDR3 length is 14 residues. V gave up 5 bases and J gave up 1 base, with 11 bases separating them. The CDR3 coding sequence is TGTGCCAGCAGCGGCGGGGGGAGTAACTATGGCTACACCTTC. Encoded protein: CASSGGGSNYGYTF.

The CDR3 DNA is TGCGCCAGCAGCCAAGAGTTTGCGAATGAGCAGTTCTTC. Its translation: CASSQEFANEQFF. The chain couples TRBV4-1 to TRBJ2-1; D is uncertain. V was shortened by 0 bases and J by 7 bases, with 7 bases between the two germline ends. This CDR3 spans 13 amino acids. Germline V gene lookup returns CDR1 MGHRA and CDR2 YSYEKL.

This clone was seen a few times. V gene TRBV18 combines with J gene TRBJ2-7, with 13 nucleotides matching TRBD2. The V segment lost 6 bases and the J segment 6 bases; nucleotides outside the gene matches: 5. Germline lookup yields CDR1 KGHSH and CDR2 LQKENI. There are 14 residues in the CDR3. The CDR3 reads CASSHGLAGAEQYF. Here the CDR3 DNA reads TGTGCCAGCTCCCACGGACTAGCGGGAGCCGAGCAGTACTTC.

The chain carries TRBV28 and TRBJ1-2, with D hard to call. Germline V gene lookup returns CDR1 MDHEN and CDR2 SYDVKM. CDR3 length: 12 amino acids. Trimming left V 6 bases short and J 5 bases short, with 10 bases between. The CDR3 here is CASSQPGYGYTF. The CDR3 nucleotides are TGTGCCAGCAGCCAGCCGGGGTATGGCTACACCTTC.

The chain carries TRBV15 and TRBJ1-4; D is unresolved. V lost 0 bases to trimming and J lost 0 bases, with 8 bases between them. The CDR3 extends over 16 amino acids. Per germline, CDR1 LNHNV and CDR2 YYDKDF (reference sequence). DNA for the CDR3: TGTGCCACCAGCAGAGATCTGGTAGCAACTAATGAAAAACTGTTTTTT. Amino acids: CATSRDLVATNEKLFF. The whole variable domain, filled in from reference TRBV15 and TRBJ1-4, reads DAMVIQNPRYQVTQFGKPVTLSCSQTLNHNVMYWYQQKSSQAPKLLFHYYDKDFNNEADTPDNFQSRRPNTSFCFLDIRSPGLGDTAMYLCATSRDLVATNEKLFFGSGTQLSVL.

The chain employs TRBV7-2 and TRBJ2-7; D uncertain. The CDR3 is 14 amino acids. V was trimmed by 4 bases and J by 3 bases, leaving 13 bases between them. Germline values: CDR1 SGHTA, CDR2 FQGNSA. This chain's CDR3 is CASSSLQSLYEQYF. CDR3 nucleotides: TGTGCCAGCAGCTCTCTACAGAGCCTCTACGAGCAGTACTTC.

This clone appeared once. The V call is TRBV28, the J call TRBJ1-5; D is possibly TRBD1 (5 bases). CDR1 and CDR2 (germline): MDHEN, SYDVKM. The CDR3 runs 14 residues. Trimming left V 3 bases short and J 3 bases short, with 9 bases between. This CDR3 reads CASSLQGNNQPQHF. The CDR3 region has the DNA TGTGCCAGCAGTTTGCAGGGCAACAATCAGCCCCAGCATTTT.

This clone has a single count. Here the CDR3 reads CASSLSFNGGITDTQYF. Here the CDR3 DNA reads TGTGCCAGCAGTTTATCGTTTAACGGGGGGATCACAGATACGCAGTATTTT. The rearrangement joins TRBV27 to TRBJ2-3; 7 bases match TRBD2. This CDR3 contains 17 residues. Trimming removed 0 bases from V and 2 bases from J; junction bases left unmatched: 8. Germline loops: CDR1 MNHEY, CDR2 SMNVEV (reference sequence).

The chain employs TRBV11-2 and TRBJ2-1; tentative D call: TRBD1 (5 bases). The CDR3 length is 15 residues. V was clipped by 6 bases and J by 1 base, with 13 bases between them. Germline-derived CDR1 and CDR2 are SGHAT and FQNNGV. The CDR3 DNA reads TGTGCCAGCAGTCTCACAGGCTTGTCCTACAATGAGCAGTTCTTC. Residues: CASSLTGLSYNEQFF.

The genes are TRBV10-3 and TRBJ2-1; 13 bases map to TRBD2. The length of the CDR3 is 14 residues. The trim removed 7 bases at V and 7 bases at J, leaving 4 bases unmatched. CDR1 is ENHRY, CDR2 SYGVKD, per germline. The CDR3 region is CAIKGLAGDNEQFF. DNA for the CDR3: TGTGCCATCAAAGGACTAGCGGGAGATAATGAGCAGTTCTTC.

The chain combines TRBV28 with TRBJ2-3, with D tentatively TRBD1 (5 bases). Trimming removed 2 bases from V and 4 bases from J, with 7 bases in between. The CDR3 consists of 13 residues. Per the germline V gene, CDR1 is MDHEN and CDR2 is SYDVKM. The CDR3 bases are TGTGCCAGCAGTTTACAGGGTCCAGATACGCAGTATTTT. This gives the protein CASSLQGPDTQYF.